This T cell receptor beta chain was documented in a study of Tregs in tolerant kidney transplant recipients. Background on the study: FACS sorting followed an approximately 6-day coculture of CFSE-labeled recipient PBMCs with irradiated graft donor PBMCs. Regarding the study as a whole: Validation in larger populations is needed because few patients were studied.

In regard to this clone: The antigen is unknown.

Assay: immunoSEQ multiplex PCR; the TCRdb copy retains only in-frame clones and omits some. The sample includes 8,000 to 9,500 clones, approximately 45% seen only once; the top ten take 5.4%. The CDR3 covers 14 residues. Per the germline V gene, CDR1 is SEHNR and CDR2 is FQNEAQ (reference sequence). V was shortened by 5 bases and J by 4 bases, with 11 bases between the two germline ends. This TCR was sampled from a human donor in good health. What was sequenced was CD4+ T cells from blood cultured with allogeneic cells. The chain combines TRBV7-9 with TRBJ2-2, with a weak D call TRBD2 (6 bases). The chain's CDR3 is CASSTGLPTGELFF. The CDR3 DNA reads TGTGCCAGCAGCACGGGACTTCCCACCGGGGAGCTGTTTTTT.